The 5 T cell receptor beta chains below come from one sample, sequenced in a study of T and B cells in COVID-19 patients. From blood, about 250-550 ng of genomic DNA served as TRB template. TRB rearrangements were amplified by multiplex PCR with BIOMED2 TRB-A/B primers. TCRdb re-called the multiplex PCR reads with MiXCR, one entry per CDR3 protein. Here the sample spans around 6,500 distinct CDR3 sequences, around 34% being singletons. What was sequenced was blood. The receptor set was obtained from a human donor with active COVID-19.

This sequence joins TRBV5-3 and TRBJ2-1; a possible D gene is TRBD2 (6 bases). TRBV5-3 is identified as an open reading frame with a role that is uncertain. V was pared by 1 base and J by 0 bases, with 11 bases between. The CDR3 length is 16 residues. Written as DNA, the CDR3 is TGTGCCAGAAGCTTGAGTTCTAGCGTCTCCTACAATGAGCAGTTCTTC. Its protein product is CARSLSSSVSYNEQFF.

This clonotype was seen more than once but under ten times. CDR3 DNA sequence: TGTGCCAGTAGTATCAGCTCTGGAAACACCATATATTTT. This codes for CASSISSGNTIYF. The chain joins TRBV19 to TRBJ1-3; D call uncertain. Trimming left V 3 bases short and J 0 bases short, with 3 bases between. CDR3 length: 13 residues. Germline V gene lookup returns CDR1 LNHDA and CDR2 SQIVND (reference sequence).

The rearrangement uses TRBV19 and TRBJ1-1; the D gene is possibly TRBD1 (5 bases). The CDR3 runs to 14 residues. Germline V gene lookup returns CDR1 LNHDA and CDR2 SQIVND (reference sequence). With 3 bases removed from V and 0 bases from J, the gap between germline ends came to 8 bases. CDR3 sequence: CASSMTAMNTEAFF. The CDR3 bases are TGTGCCAGTAGTATGACAGCTATGAACACTGAAGCTTTCTTT. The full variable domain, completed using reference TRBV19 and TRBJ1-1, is DGGITQSPKYLFRKEGQNVTLSCEQNLNHDAMYWYRQDPGQGLRLIYYSQIVNDFQKGDIAEGYSVSREKKESFPLTVTSAQKNPTAFYLCASSMTAMNTEAFFGQGTRLTVV.

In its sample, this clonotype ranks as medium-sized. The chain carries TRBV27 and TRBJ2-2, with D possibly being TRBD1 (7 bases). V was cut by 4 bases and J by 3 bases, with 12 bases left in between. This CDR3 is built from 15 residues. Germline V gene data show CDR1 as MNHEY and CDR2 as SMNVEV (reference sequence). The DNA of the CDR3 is TGTGCCAGCAGTTCCGCGGGACAGTACACCGGGGAGCTGTTTTTT. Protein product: CASSSAGQYTGELFF.

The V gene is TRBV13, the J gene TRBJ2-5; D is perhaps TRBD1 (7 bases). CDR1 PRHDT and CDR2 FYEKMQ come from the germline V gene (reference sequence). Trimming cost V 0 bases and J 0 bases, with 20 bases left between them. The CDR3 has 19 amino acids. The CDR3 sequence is CASSLGLRGPSENQETQYF. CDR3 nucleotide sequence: TGTGCCAGCAGCTTAGGCCTTAGGGGGCCTAGCGAGAACCAAGAGACCCAGTACTTC.